Listed here is a single T cell receptor (beta chain). Its specificity is unknown. These data belong to a study of tumor-infiltrating lymphocytes in primary liver carcinoma. Study-wide results and caveats: Researchers report that only about 7-24% of top clones turned up in all five tumor regions.

The template, approximately 500 ng total RNA, yielded TCR beta cDNA made with a constant-region primer. Three nested multiplex PCR rounds, a slightly modified ARM-PCR, produced the libraries for TCR beta. TRBV1-TRBV30 forward primers paired with a C-beta reverse primer were used in the first two PCR rounds, which ran roughly 9 cycles each. In TCRdb, the multiplex PCR reads were re-called with MiXCR into one record per CDR3 protein. Among some 43,000 distinct CDR3 sequences listed, about two thirds were seen once. Between roughly 18 and 30 mg of unsorted bulk tissue served as the source from which RNA and DNA were co-extracted. The study found over 80% viable tumor cells in every tumor sample. The CDR3 has 16 amino acids.

This TCR derives from a man in his forties with primary liver carcinoma and hepatitis B virus infection. Sequences were obtained from liver tumor tissue from sampling region 5. Subset specified: tumor region T5, tumor centre. The gene calls are TRBV21-1 and TRBJ2-7; the table names TRBD1, a call not compared with the DNA. TRBV21-1 is termed a pseudogene. The CDR3 bases are TGTGCCAGCAGCAGCGCCATACACAGGACGCTTGGGGAGCAGTACTTC. Amino acids: CASSSAIHRTLGEQYF.